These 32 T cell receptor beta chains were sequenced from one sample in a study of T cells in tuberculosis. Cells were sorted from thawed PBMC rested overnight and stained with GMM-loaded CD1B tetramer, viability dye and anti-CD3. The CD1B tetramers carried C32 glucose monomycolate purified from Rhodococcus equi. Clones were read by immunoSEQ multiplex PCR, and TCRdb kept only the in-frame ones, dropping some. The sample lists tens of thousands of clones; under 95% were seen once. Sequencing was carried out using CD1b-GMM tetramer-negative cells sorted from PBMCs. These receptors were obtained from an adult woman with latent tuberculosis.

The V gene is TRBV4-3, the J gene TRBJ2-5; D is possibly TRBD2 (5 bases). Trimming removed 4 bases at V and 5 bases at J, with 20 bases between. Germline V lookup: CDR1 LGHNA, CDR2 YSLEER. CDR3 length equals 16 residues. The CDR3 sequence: CASSRNNDPGRETQYF. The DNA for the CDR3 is TGCGCCAGCAGCCGGAACAACGACCCGGGAAGGGAGACCCAGTACTTC.

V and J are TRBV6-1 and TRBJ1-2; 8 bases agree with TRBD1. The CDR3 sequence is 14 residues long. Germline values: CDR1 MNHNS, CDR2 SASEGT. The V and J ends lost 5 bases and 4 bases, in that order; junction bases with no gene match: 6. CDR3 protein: CASSRRTGTYGYTF. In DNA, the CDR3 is TGTGCCAGCAGTCGGAGGACAGGGACCTATGGCTACACCTTC.

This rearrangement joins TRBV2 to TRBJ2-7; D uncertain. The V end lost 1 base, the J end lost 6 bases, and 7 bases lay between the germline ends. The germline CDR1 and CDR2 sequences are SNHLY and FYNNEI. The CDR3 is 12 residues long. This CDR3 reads CASSEETSEQYF. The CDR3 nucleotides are TGTGCCAGCAGTGAAGAAACGAGCGAGCAGTACTTC.

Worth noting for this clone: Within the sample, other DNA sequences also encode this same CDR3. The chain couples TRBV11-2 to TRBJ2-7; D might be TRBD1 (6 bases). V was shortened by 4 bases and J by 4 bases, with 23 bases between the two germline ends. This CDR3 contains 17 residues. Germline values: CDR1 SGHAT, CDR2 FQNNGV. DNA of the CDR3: TGTGCCAGCAGCTCGTACGTCCCGGGACAAGGGGCGTACGAGCAGTACTTC. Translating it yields CASSSYVPGQGAYEQYF.

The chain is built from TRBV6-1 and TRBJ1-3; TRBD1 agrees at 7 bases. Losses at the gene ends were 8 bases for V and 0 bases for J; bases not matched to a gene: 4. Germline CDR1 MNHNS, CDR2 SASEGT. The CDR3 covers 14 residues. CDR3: CASLRGPSGNTIYF. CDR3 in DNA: TGTGCCAGCCTGAGGGGGCCCTCTGGAAACACCATATATTTT.

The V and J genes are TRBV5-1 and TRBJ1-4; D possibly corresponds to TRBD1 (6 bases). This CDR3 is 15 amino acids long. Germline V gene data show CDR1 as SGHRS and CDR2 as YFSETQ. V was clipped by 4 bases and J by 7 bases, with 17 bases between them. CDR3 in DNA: TGCGCCAGCAGCCCCCAACAGGGCGGCGGTGAAAAACTGTTTTTT. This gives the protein CASSPQQGGGEKLFF. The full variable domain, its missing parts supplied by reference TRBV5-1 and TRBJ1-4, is KAGVTQTPRYLIKTRGQQVTLSCSPISGHRSVSWYQQTPGQGLQFLFEYFSETQRNKGNFPGRFSGRQFSNSRSEMNVSTLELGDSALYLCASSPQQGGGEKLFFGSGTQLSVL.

The CDR3 loop reads CASALGGQETQYF. Here the CDR3 DNA reads TGTGCCAGCGCTCTAGGAGGACAAGAGACCCAGTACTTC. The chain carries TRBV6-5 and TRBJ2-5; a weak D match, TRBD2 (5 bases). V lost 8 bases and J 2 bases, leaving 12 bases between the germline ends. Germline-derived CDR1 and CDR2 are MNHEY and SVGAGI. The CDR3 has 13 residues.

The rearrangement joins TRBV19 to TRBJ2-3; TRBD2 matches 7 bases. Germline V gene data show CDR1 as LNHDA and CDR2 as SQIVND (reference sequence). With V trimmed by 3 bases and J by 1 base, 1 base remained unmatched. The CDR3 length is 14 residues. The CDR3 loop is CASSIGGGTDTQYF. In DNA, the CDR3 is TGTGCCAGTAGTATTGGGGGGGGCACAGATACGCAGTATTTT.

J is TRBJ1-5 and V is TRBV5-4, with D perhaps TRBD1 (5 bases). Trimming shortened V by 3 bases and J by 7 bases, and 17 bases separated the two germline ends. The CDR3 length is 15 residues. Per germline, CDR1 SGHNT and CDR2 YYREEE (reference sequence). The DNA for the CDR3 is TGTGCCAGCAGCTGGCAAGGGGATAGTTACCAGCCCCAGCATTTT. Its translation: CASSWQGDSYQPQHF.

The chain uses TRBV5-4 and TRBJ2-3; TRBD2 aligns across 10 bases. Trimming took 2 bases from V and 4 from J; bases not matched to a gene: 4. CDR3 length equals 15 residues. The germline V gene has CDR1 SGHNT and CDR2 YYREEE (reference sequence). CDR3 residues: CASSFSGGPPDTQYF. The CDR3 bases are TGTGCCAGCAGCTTTAGCGGGGGGCCTCCAGATACGCAGTATTTT.

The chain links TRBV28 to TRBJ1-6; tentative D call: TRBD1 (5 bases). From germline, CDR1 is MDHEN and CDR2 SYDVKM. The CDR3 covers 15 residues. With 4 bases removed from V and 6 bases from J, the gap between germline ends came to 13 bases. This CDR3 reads CASSYRQLSNSPLHF. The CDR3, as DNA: TGTGCCAGCAGTTATAGACAGCTCTCTAATTCACCCCTCCACTTT. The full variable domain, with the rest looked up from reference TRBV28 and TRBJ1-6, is DVKVTQSSRYLVKRTGEKVFLECVQDMDHENMFWYRQDPGLGLRLIYFSYDVKMKEKGDIPEGYSVSREKKERFSLILESASTNQTSMYLCASSYRQLSNSPLHFGNGTRLTVT.

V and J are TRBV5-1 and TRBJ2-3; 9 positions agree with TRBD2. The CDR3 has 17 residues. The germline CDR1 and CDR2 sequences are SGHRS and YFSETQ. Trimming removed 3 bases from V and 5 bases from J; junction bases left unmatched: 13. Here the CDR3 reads CASSSHTLAGVEDTQYF. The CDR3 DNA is TGCGCCAGCAGCTCACATACCTTAGCGGGGGTCGAAGATACGCAGTATTTT.

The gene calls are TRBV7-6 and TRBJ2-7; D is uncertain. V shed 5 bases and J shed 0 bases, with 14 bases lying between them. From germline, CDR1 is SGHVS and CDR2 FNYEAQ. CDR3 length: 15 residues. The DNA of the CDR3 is TGTGCCAGCAGCCCAGGATCGACCGGCTCCTACGAGCAGTACTTC. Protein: CASSPGSTGSYEQYF.

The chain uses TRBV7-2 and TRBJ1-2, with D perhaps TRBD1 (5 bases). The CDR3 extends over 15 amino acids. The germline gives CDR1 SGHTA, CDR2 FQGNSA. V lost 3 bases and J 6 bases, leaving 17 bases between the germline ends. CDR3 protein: CASSLTTGTMDGYTF. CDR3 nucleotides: TGTGCCAGCAGCTTGACAACCGGGACTATGGATGGCTACACCTTC.

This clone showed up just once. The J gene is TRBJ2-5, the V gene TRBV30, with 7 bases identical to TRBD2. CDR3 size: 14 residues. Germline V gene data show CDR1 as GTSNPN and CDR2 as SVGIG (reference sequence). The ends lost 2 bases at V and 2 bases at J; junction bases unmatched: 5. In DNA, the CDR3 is TGTGCCTGGAGTAGCCTAGCGGTTCAAGAGACCCAGTACTTC. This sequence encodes CAWSSLAVQETQYF. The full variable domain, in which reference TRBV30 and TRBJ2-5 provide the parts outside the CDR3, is SQTIHQWPATLVQPVGSPLSLECTVEGTSNPNLYWYRQAAGRGLQLLFYSVGIGQISSEVPQNLSASRPQDRQFILSSKKLLLSDSGFYLCAWSSLAVQETQYFGPGTRLLVL.

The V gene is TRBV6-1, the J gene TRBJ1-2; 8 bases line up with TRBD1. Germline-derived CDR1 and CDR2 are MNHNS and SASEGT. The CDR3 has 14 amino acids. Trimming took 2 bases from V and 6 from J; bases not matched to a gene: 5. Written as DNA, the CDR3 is TGTGCCAGCAGTGAATACCAGGGGGCGGATGGCTACACCTTC. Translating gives CASSEYQGADGYTF.

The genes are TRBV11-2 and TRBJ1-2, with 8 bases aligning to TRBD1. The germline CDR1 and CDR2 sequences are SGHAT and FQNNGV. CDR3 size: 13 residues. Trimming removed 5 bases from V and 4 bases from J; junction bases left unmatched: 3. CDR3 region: CASSPDRGYGYTF. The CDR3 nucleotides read TGTGCCAGCAGCCCCGACAGGGGCTATGGCTACACCTTC.

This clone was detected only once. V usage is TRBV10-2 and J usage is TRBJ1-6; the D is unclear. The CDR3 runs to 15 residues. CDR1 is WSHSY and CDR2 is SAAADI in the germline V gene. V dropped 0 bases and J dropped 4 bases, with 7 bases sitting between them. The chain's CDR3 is CASSESAAYNSPLHF. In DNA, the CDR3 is TGCGCCAGCAGTGAGTCGGCGGCATATAATTCACCCCTCCACTTT.

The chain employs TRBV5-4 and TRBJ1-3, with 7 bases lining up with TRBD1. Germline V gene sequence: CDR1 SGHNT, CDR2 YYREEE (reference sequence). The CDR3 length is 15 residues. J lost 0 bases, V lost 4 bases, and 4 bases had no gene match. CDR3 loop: CASSTGASSGNTIYF. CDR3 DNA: TGTGCCAGCAGCACAGGGGCGAGCTCTGGAAACACCATATATTTT.

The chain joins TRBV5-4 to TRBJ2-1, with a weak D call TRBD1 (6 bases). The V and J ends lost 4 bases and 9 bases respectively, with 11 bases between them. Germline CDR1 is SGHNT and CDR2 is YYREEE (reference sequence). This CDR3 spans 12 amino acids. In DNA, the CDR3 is TGTGCCAGCAGCGTATCAGGGGTTGAGCAGTTCTTC. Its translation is CASSVSGVEQFF.

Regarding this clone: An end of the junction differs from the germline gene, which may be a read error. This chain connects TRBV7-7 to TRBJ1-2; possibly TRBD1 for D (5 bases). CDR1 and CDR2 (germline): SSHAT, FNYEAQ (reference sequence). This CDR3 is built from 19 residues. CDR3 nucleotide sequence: TGTGCTAGCAGCTTGAGGACGGAGAGTTTTGAAGGGGCGGACTATGGCTACACCTTC. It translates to CASSLRTESFEGADYGYTF.

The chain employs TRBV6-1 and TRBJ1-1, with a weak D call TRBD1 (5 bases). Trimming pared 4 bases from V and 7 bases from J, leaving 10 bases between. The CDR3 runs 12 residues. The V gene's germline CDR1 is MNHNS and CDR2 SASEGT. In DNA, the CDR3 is TGTGCCAGCAGTGTCAGGGCTGGTGAAGCTTTCTTT. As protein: CASSVRAGEAFF.

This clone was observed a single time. CDR3 residues: CASSPGGEQPQHF. The CDR3 nucleotides read TGTGCCAGCTCACCTGGCGGGGAACAGCCCCAGCATTTT. The rearrangement uses TRBV18 and TRBJ1-5; no reliable D call. Trimming took off 3 bases at V and 7 bases at J, with 10 bases between the two ends. There are 13 residues in the CDR3. Germline assignment: CDR1 KGHSH and CDR2 LQKENI.

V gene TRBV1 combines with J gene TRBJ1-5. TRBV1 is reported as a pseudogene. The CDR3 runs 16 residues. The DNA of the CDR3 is TGCACCAGCAGCCAAGAGCCAGTGCGAGGGAATCAGCCCCAGCATTTT. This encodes CTSSQEPVRGNQPQHF.

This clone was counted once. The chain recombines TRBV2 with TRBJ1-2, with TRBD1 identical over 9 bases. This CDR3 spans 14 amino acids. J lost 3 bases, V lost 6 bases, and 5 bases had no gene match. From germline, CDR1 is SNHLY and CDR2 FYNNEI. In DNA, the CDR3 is TGTGCCAGCAGGAGACAGGGGGGGGACTATGGCTACACCTTC. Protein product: CASRRQGGDYGYTF.

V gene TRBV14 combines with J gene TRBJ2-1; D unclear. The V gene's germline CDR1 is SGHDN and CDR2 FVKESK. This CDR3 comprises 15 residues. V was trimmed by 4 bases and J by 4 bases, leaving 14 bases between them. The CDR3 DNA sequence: TGTGCCAGCAGCCCTGATCTCCCACGGTACAATGAGCAGTTCTTC. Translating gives CASSPDLPRYNEQFF. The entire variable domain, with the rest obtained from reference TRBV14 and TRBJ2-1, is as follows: EAGVTQFPSHSVIEKGQTVTLRCDPISGHDNLYWYRRVMGKEIKFLLHFVKESKQDESGMPNNRFLAERTGGTYSTLKVQPAELEDSGVYFCASSPDLPRYNEQFFGPGTRLTVL.

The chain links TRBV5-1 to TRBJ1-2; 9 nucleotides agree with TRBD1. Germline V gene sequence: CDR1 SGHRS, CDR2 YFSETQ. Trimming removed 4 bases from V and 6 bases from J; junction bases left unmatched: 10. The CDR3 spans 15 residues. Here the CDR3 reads CASSALQGALDGYTF. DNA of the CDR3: TGCGCCAGCAGCGCATTACAGGGGGCATTGGATGGCTACACCTTC.

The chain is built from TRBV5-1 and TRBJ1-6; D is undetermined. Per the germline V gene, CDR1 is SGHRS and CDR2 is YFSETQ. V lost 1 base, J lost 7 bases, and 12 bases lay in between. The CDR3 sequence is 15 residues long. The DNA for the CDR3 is TGCGCCAGCAGCTTGTCGGGGTCCAAAAATTCACCCCTCCACTTT. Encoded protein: CASSLSGSKNSPLHF.

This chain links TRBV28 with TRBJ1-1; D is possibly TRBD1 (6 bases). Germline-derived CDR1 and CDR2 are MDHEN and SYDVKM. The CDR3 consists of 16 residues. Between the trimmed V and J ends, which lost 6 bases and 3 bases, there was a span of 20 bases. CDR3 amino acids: CASSLRPDSIDTEAFF. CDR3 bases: TGTGCCAGCAGCCTTCGTCCGGACAGCATTGACACTGAAGCTTTCTTT. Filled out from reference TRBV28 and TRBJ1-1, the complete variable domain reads DVKVTQSSRYLVKRTGEKVFLECVQDMDHENMFWYRQDPGLGLRLIYFSYDVKMKEKGDIPEGYSVSREKKERFSLILESASTNQTSMYLCASSLRPDSIDTEAFFGQGTRLTVV.

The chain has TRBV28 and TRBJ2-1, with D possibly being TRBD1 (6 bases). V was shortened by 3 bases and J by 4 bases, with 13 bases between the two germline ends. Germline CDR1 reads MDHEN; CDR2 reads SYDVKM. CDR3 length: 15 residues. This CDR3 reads CASSLSRTGYNEQFF. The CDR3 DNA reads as TGTGCCAGCAGTTTGTCTCGAACAGGGTACAATGAGCAGTTCTTC.

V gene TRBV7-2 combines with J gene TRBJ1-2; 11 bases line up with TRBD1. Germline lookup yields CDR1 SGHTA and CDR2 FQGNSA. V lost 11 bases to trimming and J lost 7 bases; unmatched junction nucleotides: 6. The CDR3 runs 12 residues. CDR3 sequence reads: CALDGTGGGYTF. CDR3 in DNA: TGTGCCCTGGACGGGACAGGGGGTGGCTACACCTTC.

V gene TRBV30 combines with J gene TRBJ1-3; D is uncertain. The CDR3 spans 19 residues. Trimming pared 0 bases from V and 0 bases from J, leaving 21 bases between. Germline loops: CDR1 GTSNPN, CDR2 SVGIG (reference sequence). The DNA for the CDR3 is TGTGCCTGGAGTGTAGGAATAAATTTCGGGTCGAGCTCTGGAAACACCATATATTTT. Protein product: CAWSVGINFGSSSGNTIYF.